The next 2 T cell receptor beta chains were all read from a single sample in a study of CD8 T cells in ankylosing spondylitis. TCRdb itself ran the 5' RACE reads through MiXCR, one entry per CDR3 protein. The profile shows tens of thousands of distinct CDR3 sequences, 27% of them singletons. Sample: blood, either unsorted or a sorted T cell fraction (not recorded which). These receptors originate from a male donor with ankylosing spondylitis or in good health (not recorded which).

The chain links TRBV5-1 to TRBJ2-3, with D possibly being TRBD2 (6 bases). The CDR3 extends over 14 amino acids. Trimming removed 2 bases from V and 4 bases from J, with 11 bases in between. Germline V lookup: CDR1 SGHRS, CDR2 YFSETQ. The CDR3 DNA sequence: TGCGCCAGCAGCTTTGACACGGGAGCAGATACGCAGTATTTT. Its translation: CASSFDTGADTQYF.

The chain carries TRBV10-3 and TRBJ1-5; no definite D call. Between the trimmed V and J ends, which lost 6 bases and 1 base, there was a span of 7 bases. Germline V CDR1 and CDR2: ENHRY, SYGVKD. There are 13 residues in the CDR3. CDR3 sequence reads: CAIRGDSNQPQHF. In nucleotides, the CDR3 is TGTGCCATCAGGGGTGACAGCAATCAGCCCCAGCATTTT.